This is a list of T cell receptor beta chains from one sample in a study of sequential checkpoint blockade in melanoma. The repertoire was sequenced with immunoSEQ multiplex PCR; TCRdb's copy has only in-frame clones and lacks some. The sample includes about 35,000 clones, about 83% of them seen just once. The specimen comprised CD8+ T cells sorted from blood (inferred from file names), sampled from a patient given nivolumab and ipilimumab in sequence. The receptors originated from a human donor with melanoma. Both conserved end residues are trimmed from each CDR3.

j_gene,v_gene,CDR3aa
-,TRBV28,ASRGASPSSEQY
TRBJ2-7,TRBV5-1,ASSLQGYEQY
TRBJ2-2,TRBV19,ASSSKDWTGTNTGELF
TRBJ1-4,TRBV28,ASSGRDSNEKLF
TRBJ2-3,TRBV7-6,ASSLAGGSTDTQY
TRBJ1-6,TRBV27,ASSLIGGGSPLH
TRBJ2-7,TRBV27,ASSLGTGIAYEQY
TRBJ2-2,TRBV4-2,ASSQALAGGNTGELF
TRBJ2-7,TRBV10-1,ASSDPGEGISEQY
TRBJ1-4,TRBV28,ASSFILGQGDEKLF
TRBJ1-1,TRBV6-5,ASSQQGTEAF
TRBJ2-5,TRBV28,ASSTVGLEYQETQY
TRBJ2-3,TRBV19,ASSWDSSTDTQY
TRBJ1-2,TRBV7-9,ASSLSGSNYGYT
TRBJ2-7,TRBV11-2,ASSPAQGGSRNEQY
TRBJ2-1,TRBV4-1,ASSRPAGGWDPNYNEQF
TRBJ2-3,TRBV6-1,ASSDSQGGTDTQY
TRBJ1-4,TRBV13,ASSLAGNEKLF
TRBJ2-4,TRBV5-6,ASSLEAHREERAKNIQY
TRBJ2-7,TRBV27,ASSLRQGVDEQY
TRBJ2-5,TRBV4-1,ASSQDPGTQETQY
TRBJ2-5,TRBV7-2,ASSYGLAGYETQY
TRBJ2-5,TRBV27,ASSSRTRNQETQY
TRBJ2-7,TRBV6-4,ASPKIVERAGGFLWYEQY
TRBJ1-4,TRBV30,AWTTGTGPLTNEKLF
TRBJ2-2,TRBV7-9,ATRRTGDGTGELF
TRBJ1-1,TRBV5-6,ASAPPGWTEAF
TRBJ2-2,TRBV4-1,ASSYGTSGGTGELF
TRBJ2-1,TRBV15,ATEEQGNEQF
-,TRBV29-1,SVTLYLLPYEQY
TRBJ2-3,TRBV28,ASNDRGLSTDTQY
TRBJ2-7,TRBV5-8,ASSLGGLAAEQY
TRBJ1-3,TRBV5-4,ASSWGQGNTIY
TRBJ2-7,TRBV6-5,AVREDSSYEQY
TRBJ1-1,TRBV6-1,ASSEAQSEGRKAF
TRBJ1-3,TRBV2,ASSGDSGNTIY
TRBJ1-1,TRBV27,ASSLMGGTEAF
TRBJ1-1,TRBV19,ASSMTGQGAGMTEAF
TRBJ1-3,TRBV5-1,ASSEGTGPGNTIY
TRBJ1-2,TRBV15,ATSRAGDSIVYGYT
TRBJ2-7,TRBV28,ASSLGTGGFYEQY
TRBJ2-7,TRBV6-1,ASSAGTSGAFSYEQY
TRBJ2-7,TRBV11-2,ASSPGLTYEQY
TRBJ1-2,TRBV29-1,SVVTGFGYT
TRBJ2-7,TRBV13,ASSSEGQTYEQY
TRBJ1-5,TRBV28,ASSGRRGNQPQH
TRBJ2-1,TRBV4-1,ASSPTGDNEQF
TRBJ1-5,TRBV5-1,ASSFGVNGNYSNQPQH
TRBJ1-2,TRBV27,ASSLSAGDDVYGYT
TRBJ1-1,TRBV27,ASSSGYLMNTEAF
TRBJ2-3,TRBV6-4,ASSEVTGSTDTQY
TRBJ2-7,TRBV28,ASLTLSGRGEQY
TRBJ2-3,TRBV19,ASSIDVITGGPTDTQY
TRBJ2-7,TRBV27,ASTYTGREQY
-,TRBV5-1,ASSFNQHYEQY
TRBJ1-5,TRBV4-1,ASSQVALYQDNQPQH
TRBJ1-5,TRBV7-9,ASTDGGQPQH